The 24 T cell receptor beta chains below were found in one sample sequenced in a study of shared clonotypes between healthy human individuals. Method: immunoSEQ multiplex PCR; TCRdb's copy keeps in-frame clones and lacks some. Altogether 950,000 to 1,100,000 clones are present, about 76% being singletons, with the ten largest covering 1.4% to 1.5%. The sequenced material came from memory CD4+ T cells sorted from blood. Indicated subset: CD45RA-negative fraction. These receptors originate from a young man in good health.

CDR3 in DNA: TGTGCCAGCAGCTCCCGCGGAGGACTTAGCAATCAGCCCCAGCATTTT. It codes for CASSSRGGLSNQPQHF. V is TRBV5-8 and J is TRBJ1-5; no definite D call. This CDR3 has 16 amino acids. V lost 3 bases to trimming and J lost 0 bases, with 13 bases between them. The germline gives CDR1 SGHTS, CDR2 YDEGEE.

This CDR3 is CASSRNNEQFF. For the CDR3, the DNA is TGCGCCAGCAGTCGTAACAATGAGCAGTTCTTC. V is TRBV10-2 and J is TRBJ2-1; no definite D call. The CDR3 covers 11 residues. Germline loops: CDR1 WSHSY, CDR2 SAAADI. With 5 bases removed from V and 5 bases from J, the gap between germline ends came to 4 bases.

This clone turned up a few times. CDR3 amino acids: CASSLPVGSGNTIYF. The CDR3 DNA reads TGTGCCAGCAGCCTCCCGGTAGGCTCTGGAAACACCATATATTTT. The rearrangement links TRBV5-5 to TRBJ1-3; D is unclear. Germline CDR1 is SGHKS and CDR2 is YYEKEE (reference sequence). There are 15 residues in the CDR3. Trimming took 4 bases from V and 0 from J, leaving 11 bases between them.

Turning to this clone: This same CDR3 is encoded by further DNA sequences in the sample. The chain couples TRBV20-1 to TRBJ1-4; D ambiguous. The CDR3 runs 11 residues. The V gene's germline CDR1 is DFQATT and CDR2 SNEGSKA (reference sequence). The V and J ends lost 6 bases and 6 bases respectively, with 8 bases between them. In DNA, the CDR3 is TGCAGTGCATGGACGGATGAAAAACTGTTTTTT. Its protein is CSAWTDEKLFF.

The rearrangement links TRBV30 to TRBJ2-5; D is unresolved. V was shortened by 8 bases and J by 2 bases, with 18 bases between the two germline ends. CDR3 length: 14 amino acids. Germline V lookup: CDR1 GTSNPN, CDR2 SVGIG (reference sequence). The CDR3 reads CATNSGVGQETQYF. CDR3 DNA: TGTGCCACCAACAGTGGGGTCGGGCAAGAGACCCAGTACTTC.

The chain recombines TRBV18 with TRBJ1-2; D unresolved. Trimming pared 5 bases from V and 3 bases from J, leaving 4 bases between. Germline-derived CDR1 and CDR2 are KGHSH and LQKENI. CDR3 size: 11 residues. The CDR3 coding sequence is TGTGCCAGCTCAGAGGACTATGGCTACACCTTC. It specifies CASSEDYGYTF.

The sample holds one count of this clone. The chain joins TRBV2 to TRBJ1-6; TRBD1 might be the D (5 bases). This CDR3 has 16 amino acids. Germline CDR1 and CDR2: SNHLY and FYNNEI. V lost 6 bases, J lost 7 bases, and 19 bases lay in between. The CDR3 DNA is TGTGCCAGCAGACAGCCTGGGGCAGGGCCGAATTCACCCCTCCACTTT. Its protein is CASRQPGAGPNSPLHF.

J is TRBJ1-1 and V is TRBV28; D is unclear. This CDR3 has 14 residues. The ends were cut back, 7 bases at V and 1 base at J, with 13 bases in the middle. Germline CDR1 and CDR2: MDHEN and SYDVKM. DNA for the CDR3: TGTGCCAGCACCCGGAATGGATGGAACACTGAAGCTTTCTTT. Protein: CASTRNGWNTEAFF.

This clone was seen repeatedly, ten times or more. The chain is built from TRBV11-2 and TRBJ1-2; 9 nucleotides align to TRBD1. Losses at the gene ends were 5 bases for V and 2 bases for J; bases not matched to a gene: 3. Germline V gene data show CDR1 as SGHAT and CDR2 as FQNNGV. This CDR3 has 14 residues. CDR3 nucleotides: TGTGCCAGCAGCACCGGGACAGGGAACTATGGCTACACCTTC. This codes for CASSTGTGNYGYTF. Looking up the rest from reference TRBV11-2 and TRBJ1-2 gives the full variable domain: EAGVAQSPRYKIIEKRQSVAFWCNPISGHATLYWYQQILGQGPKLLIQFQNNGVVDDSQLPKDRFSAERLKGVDSTLKIQPAKLEDSAVYLCASSTGTGNYGYTFGSGTRLTVV.

The rearrangement joins TRBV6-5 to TRBJ2-2, with 7 bases aligning to TRBD2. The CDR3 runs to 16 residues. The V gene end was trimmed by 2 bases and the J gene end by 7 bases; junction bases not matched to a gene: 10. Looked up from germline, CDR1 is MNHEY and CDR2 is SVGAGI. CDR3 DNA: TGTGCCAGCAGTTACCTGGCGAAGCGGGACGGCGGGGAGCTGTTTTTT. Amino acids: CASSYLAKRDGGELFF.

This clone was found a few times. The chain joins TRBV7-9 to TRBJ2-3; D uncertain. Germline V lookup: CDR1 SEHNR, CDR2 FQNEAQ (reference sequence). Deletions cut 3 bases from V and 3 bases from J, with 4 bases between. The CDR3 contains 12 residues. The CDR3 bases are TGTGCCAGCAGCTTCGAAACAGATACGCAGTATTTT. This encodes CASSFETDTQYF.

The CDR3 sequence is CASSPQGNTEAFF. DNA of the CDR3: TGCGCCAGCAGTCCCCAGGGGAACACTGAAGCTTTCTTT. This chain connects TRBV10-2 to TRBJ1-1, with D possibly TRBD1 on 5 matching bases. Deletions cut 5 bases from V and 1 base from J, with 8 bases between. The V gene's germline CDR1 is WSHSY and CDR2 SAAADI. This CDR3 region has 13 residues.

With respect to this clone: Other DNA sequences in the same sample also yield this CDR3. This rearrangement joins TRBV4-3 to TRBJ1-5; TRBD1 might be the D (6 bases). This CDR3 has 15 residues. The V and J ends lost 0 bases and 6 bases respectively, with 12 bases between them. CDR1 and CDR2 from the germline V gene are LGHNA and YSLEER. The DNA for the CDR3 is TGCGCCAGCAGCCAAGACCCACAGGGCGGTCAGCCCCAGCATTTT. Translated, it gives CASSQDPQGGQPQHF.

The J gene is TRBJ2-5, the V gene TRBV5-1; a weak D match, TRBD1 (6 bases). Germline assignment: CDR1 SGHRS and CDR2 YFSETQ. The germline V and J ends were trimmed by 2 bases and 1 base, with 12 bases remaining between them. This CDR3 contains 15 residues. The chain's CDR3 is CASSFTTGLQETQYF. CDR3 coding DNA: TGCGCCAGCAGCTTCACCACAGGGCTCCAAGAGACCCAGTACTTC.

This clone has only a few counts. The chain couples TRBV7-2 to TRBJ1-2; the D is unclear. The V and J ends lost 5 bases and 6 bases respectively, with 16 bases between them. Germline-derived CDR1 and CDR2 are SGHTA and FQGNSA. The CDR3 contains 14 residues. DNA of the CDR3: TGTGCCAGCAGCCTCAAGGCGAACGGGGATGGCTACACCTTC. Residues: CASSLKANGDGYTF.

This rearrangement joins TRBV6-5 to TRBJ2-1; 8 nucleotides line up with TRBD2. V was pared by 6 bases and J by 9 bases, with 4 bases of the junction left unmatched. Germline V gene sequence: CDR1 MNHEY, CDR2 SVGAGI. The CDR3 spans 12 residues. CDR3 sequence (DNA): TGTGCCAGCAGCCGGGAGGGTGGTGAGCAGTTCTTC. The encoded protein is CASSREGGEQFF.

This clone was seen only a few times. The rearrangement uses TRBV10-1 and TRBJ2-2; D remains unclear. Between the trimmed V and J ends, which lost 2 bases and 3 bases, there was a span of 10 bases. This CDR3 region has 15 residues. Germline CDR1 WNHNN, CDR2 SYGVQD (reference sequence). CDR3 coding DNA: TGCGCCAGCAGTGAGAATTTTGGGTACACCGGGGAGCTGTTTTTT. It yields the protein CASSENFGYTGELFF.

The chain uses TRBV5-1 and TRBJ2-7, with 11 bases that match TRBD2. Looked up from germline, CDR1 is SGHRS and CDR2 is YFSETQ. This CDR3 has 15 amino acids. Trimming cost V 8 bases and J 11 bases; bases outside gene matches: 18. The CDR3 DNA reads as TGCGCCAGAACCATAGCGGGAGGGATAGACGGTTCGGAGTACTTC. Protein product: CARTIAGGIDGSEYF.

This rearrangement joins TRBV2 to TRBJ1-5; a weak D match, TRBD1 (6 bases). Germline-derived CDR1 and CDR2 are SNHLY and FYNNEI. The length of the CDR3 is 15 residues. Deletions cut 6 bases from V and 9 bases from J, with 21 bases between. The CDR3 region has the DNA TGTGCCAGCAGCTTTGCCGGGACACCGGACCGGCCCCAGCATTTT. This sequence encodes CASSFAGTPDRPQHF.

The genes are TRBV29-1 and TRBJ2-7; D possibly matches TRBD1 or TRBD2 (5 bases each). The V gene lost 7 bases and the J gene lost 6 bases, with 19 bases spanning the gap. Per the germline V gene, CDR1 is SQVTM and CDR2 is ANQGSEA. This CDR3 is 13 amino acids long. This CDR3 is CSAGGGEVSEQYF. The CDR3 DNA reads TGCAGCGCCGGTGGGGGAGAGGTAAGCGAGCAGTACTTC.

The chain employs TRBV11-2 and TRBJ2-6; perhaps D is TRBD1 or TRBD2 (5 bases each). V was cut by 6 bases and J by 7 bases, with 16 bases left in between. Germline lookup yields CDR1 SGHAT and CDR2 FQNNGV. The CDR3 runs 15 residues. The CDR3 sequence: CASRYSGQVANVLTF. The CDR3 nucleotides read TGTGCCAGCAGATATTCGGGGCAGGTCGCCAACGTCCTGACTTTC.

J is TRBJ2-3 and V is TRBV5-1; D ambiguous. Trimming left V 0 bases short and J 1 base short, with 12 bases between. The CDR3 spans 16 residues. Germline CDR1 SGHRS, CDR2 YFSETQ. This CDR3 is CASSLEPQIGTDTQYF. The CDR3 region has the DNA TGCGCCAGCAGCTTGGAACCACAAATCGGCACAGATACGCAGTATTTT. The whole variable domain, remainder taken from reference TRBV5-1 and TRBJ2-3, is KAGVTQTPRYLIKTRGQQVTLSCSPISGHRSVSWYQQTPGQGLQFLFEYFSETQRNKGNFPGRFSGRQFSNSRSEMNVSTLELGDSALYLCASSLEPQIGTDTQYFGPGTRLTVL.

As to this clone: Other nucleotide sequences from this sample produce the same CDR3. The genes are TRBV7-9 and TRBJ1-5; D perhaps matches TRBD1 (5 bases). The germline V gene encodes CDR1 SEHNR and CDR2 FQNEAQ (reference sequence). Deletions cut 6 bases from V and 2 bases from J, with 11 bases between. The CDR3 totals 14 residues. The CDR3, as DNA: TGTGCCAGCAGTAGTGGAGGGGGCAATCAGCCCCAGCATTTT. Amino acid sequence: CASSSGGGNQPQHF.

The rearrangement links TRBV10-2 to TRBJ2-5; 10 bases fit TRBD2. The V gene's germline CDR1 is WSHSY and CDR2 SAAADI. CDR3 length equals 14 residues. Losses at the gene ends were 4 bases for V and 6 bases for J; bases not matched to a gene: 5. The CDR3 protein is CASSAAGGGKTQYF. The CDR3 DNA sequence: TGCGCCAGCAGTGCAGCGGGAGGGGGGAAGACCCAGTACTTC.